This paragraph covers one TCR beta chain sequence. As yet, its antigen is unknown. The data were taken from a study of Graves' ophthalmopathy and Graves' hyperthyroidism. Turning to the study itself: Cases classed as stable hyperthyroidism had no ophthalmopathy within 18 months of follow-up. The study, taken as a whole, reports: The model achieved approximately 71% sensitivity and roughly 72% specificity for ophthalmopathy progression. Among expanded thyroid clonotypes above 0.001 frequency, most also occurred in blood.

From RNA, the CDR3 regions of TCR beta chains were amplified and sequenced. HTBI primers were used in a first-round RT-PCR, which preceded a second-round multiplex PCR. TCRdb processed the multiplex PCR reads anew with MiXCR; each CDR3 protein has one entry. Among 580,000 or so distinct CDR3 sequences, under 40% were seen once, and the ten largest hold 3.5% to 4.5%. The sample was peripheral blood or thyroid tissue (not recorded which). This clonotype was obtained from an adult man with Graves' hyperthyroidism.

CDR3: CARYGQGIQPQHF. CDR3 nucleotides: TGTGCCAGATACGGACAGGGAATACAGCCCCAGCATTTT. The chain carries TRBV25-1 and TRBJ1-5; the match to TRBD1 covers 8 bases. This CDR3 has 13 residues. Germline V gene sequence: CDR1 MGHDK, CDR2 SYGVNS. V lost 9 bases to trimming and J lost 7 bases; unmatched junction nucleotides: 8.